The entry below gives a single T cell receptor (beta chain) sequence along with its context. Its antigen is not identified. TCRdb's table, derived via immunoSEQ multiplex PCR, lists solely in-frame clones and lacks some. The data show tens of thousands of clones, approximately 83% seen once. The data derive from a study of chemoradiotherapy in HPV16-positive cancers. Study-wide background: Candidate HPV-specific T-cell clones and common TCR motifs came from functional assays in a couple of HPV16-positive patients.

Study results and caveats: Better recurrence-free survival went with HPV-responsive T-cell expansion in HPV16-positive patients. During treatment, candidate HPV-specific clones and E7-related motifs expanded in tumor.

CDR1 and CDR2 from the germline V gene are SGHTA and FQGNSA. This CDR3 spans 16 amino acids. V shed 3 bases, J shed 4 bases, and the junction held 8 bases outside the gene matches. Samples were taken several times over chemoradiotherapy. This TCR was recovered from a human donor with HPV-associated anogenital cancer. The chain couples TRBV7-2 to TRBJ2-3; 9 nucleotides line up with TRBD1. The source was blood, collected from a patient who underwent chemoradiotherapy. The CDR3 loop is CASSFRQGGYADTQYF. The DNA for the CDR3 is TGTGCCAGCAGCTTCAGACAGGGGGGATATGCAGATACGCAGTATTTT.